This T cell receptor (beta chain) was sequenced for a study of response to subunit inactivated influenza vaccine. This clonotype was seen repeatedly, ten times or more. A single record per CDR3 protein comes from TCRdb applying MiXCR to the RT-PCR reads. Of around 500,000 distinct CDR3 sequences listed, approximately 10% are singletons. The TCR was taken from a middle-aged man who received an inactivated influenza vaccine. Sample: PBMCs from blood, taken about 40 days after vaccination.

CDR3 amino acids: CASSLLDTSYNEQFF. The CDR3 bases are TGTGCCAGCAGTCTACTAGACACCTCCTACAATGAGCAGTTCTTC. The chain combines TRBV6-2 or TRBV6-3 with TRBJ2-1, with a possible D match to TRBD2 (5 bases). V was cut by 5 bases and J by 0 bases, with 11 bases left in between. Looked up from germline, CDR1 is MNHEY and CDR2 is SVGEGT. The CDR3 has 15 amino acids.